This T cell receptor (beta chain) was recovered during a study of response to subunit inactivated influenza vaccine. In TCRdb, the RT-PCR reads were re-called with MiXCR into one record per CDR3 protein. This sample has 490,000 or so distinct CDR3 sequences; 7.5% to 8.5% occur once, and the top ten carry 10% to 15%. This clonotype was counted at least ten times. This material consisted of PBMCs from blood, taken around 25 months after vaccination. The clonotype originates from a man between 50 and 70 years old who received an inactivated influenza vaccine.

CDR3 nucleotide sequence: TGCAGTGCTCAGAGTATGGGGGGGGGATCGGGCTATGGCTACACCTTC. Translating gives CSAQSMGGGSGYGYTF. The chain has TRBV20-1 and TRBJ1-2; D possibly corresponds to TRBD1 (5 bases). V was cut by 5 bases and J by 4 bases, with 23 bases left in between. Germline V gene data show CDR1 as DFQATT and CDR2 as SNEGSKA (reference sequence). This CDR3 has 16 amino acids.